This T cell receptor beta chain was profiled in a study of T-cell memory formation after mild COVID-19. The study's findings and limits: Whereas later expanders leaned CD4+, clones contracting day 15 to 85 showed a balanced CD4/CD8 makeup. Pre-infection memory showed some responding clones, and this suggested that cross-reactive memory joined.

Employing constant-segment primers, 5'RACE generated TCR alpha and TCR beta cDNA libraries bearing sample barcodes and UMIs. Via MiXCR, TCRdb re-called the 5' RACE reads, giving one row per CDR3 protein. The data show around 100,000 distinct CDR3 sequences, 11% seen once. Germline loops: CDR1 SEHNR, CDR2 FQNEAQ (reference sequence). There are 13 residues in the CDR3. V gave up 0 bases and J gave up 5 bases, with 7 bases separating them. This clonotype appeared a few times. Its antigen remains unidentified. The sequencing sample was made of PBMCs or a T cell subset sorted from them (not recorded which). The sequence was obtained from a man aged 18 to 29 who had mild COVID-19 (a few samples of this study predate the infection). Cell type and time point are not known. The chain recombines TRBV7-9 with TRBJ2-5; no clear D gene. CDR3: CASSLALSETQYF. CDR3 nucleotide sequence: TGTGCCAGCAGCTTAGCGCTATCGGAGACCCAGTACTTC.